The sequence of this T cell receptor (beta chain) was determined in a study of cytomegalovirus exposure and HLA in healthy donors. Healthy people donating bone marrow made up the donors. The germline V gene has CDR1 LGHNT and CDR2 FRNRAP. V lost 0 bases, J lost 4 bases, and 13 bases lay in between. The CDR3 length is 15 residues. PCR employed 60 Vbeta and 13 Jbeta primers. Data came from immunoSEQ multiplex PCR; TCRdb stores just in-frame clones and leaves some out. This sample has 100,000 to 150,000 clones, with 75% to 90% found just once. The study, taken as a whole, reports: Follow-up analysis later connected one missense variant in DCLRE1C with trimming of TCR beta V- and J-genes.

Note on this clone: Its antigen is not known.

Sequencing used PBMCs. The V and J genes are TRBV12-5 and TRBJ2-7; weak D call: TRBD1 (7 bases). The TCR originated in a man between 18 and 35 years old in good health and CMV-seropositive. The CDR3 reads CASGLVRRGRYEQYF. DNA for the CDR3: TGTGCTAGTGGTTTGGTAAGGAGGGGGCGGTACGAGCAGTACTTC.